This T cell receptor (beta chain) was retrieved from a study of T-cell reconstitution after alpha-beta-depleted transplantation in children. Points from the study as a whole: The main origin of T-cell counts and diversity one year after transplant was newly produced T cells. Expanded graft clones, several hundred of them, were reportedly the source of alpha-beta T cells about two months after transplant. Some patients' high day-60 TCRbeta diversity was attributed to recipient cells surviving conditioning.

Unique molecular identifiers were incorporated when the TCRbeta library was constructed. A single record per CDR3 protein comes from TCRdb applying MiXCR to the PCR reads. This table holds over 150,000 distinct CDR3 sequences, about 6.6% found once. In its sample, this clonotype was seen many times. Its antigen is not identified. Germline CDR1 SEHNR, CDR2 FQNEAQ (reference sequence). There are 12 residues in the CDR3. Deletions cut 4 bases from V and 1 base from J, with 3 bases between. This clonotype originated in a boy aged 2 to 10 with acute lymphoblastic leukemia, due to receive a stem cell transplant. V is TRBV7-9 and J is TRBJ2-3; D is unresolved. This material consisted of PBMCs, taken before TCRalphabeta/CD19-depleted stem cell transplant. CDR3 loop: CASSSGTDTQYF. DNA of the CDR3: TGTGCCAGCAGCTCAGGCACAGATACGCAGTATTTT.